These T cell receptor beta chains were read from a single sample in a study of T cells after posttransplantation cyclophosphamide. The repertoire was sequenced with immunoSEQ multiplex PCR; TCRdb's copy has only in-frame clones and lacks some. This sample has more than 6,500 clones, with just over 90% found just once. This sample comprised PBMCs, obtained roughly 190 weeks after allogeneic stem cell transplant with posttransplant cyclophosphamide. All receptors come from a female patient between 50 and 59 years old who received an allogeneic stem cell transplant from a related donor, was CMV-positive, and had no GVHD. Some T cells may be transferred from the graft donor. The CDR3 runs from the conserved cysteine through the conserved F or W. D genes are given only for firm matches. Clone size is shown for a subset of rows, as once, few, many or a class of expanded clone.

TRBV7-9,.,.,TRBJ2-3,TGTGCCAGCAGCTTAAAAAGTAGCGGCACAGATACGCAGTATTTT,CASSLKSSGTDTQYF
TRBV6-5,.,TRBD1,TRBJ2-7,TGTGCCAGCAGTTCCGGACAGGGCTCTAAGCACGAGCAGTACTTC,CASSSGQGSKHEQYF
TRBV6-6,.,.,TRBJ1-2,TGTGCCAGCAGTTACCCCAGACAGCTGAACTATGGCTACACCTTC,CASSYPRQLNYGYTF
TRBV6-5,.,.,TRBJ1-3,TGTGCCAGCAGTTATATACCGGGTGACACCATATATTTT,CASSYIPGDTIYF
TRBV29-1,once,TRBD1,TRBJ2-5,TGCAGCGCCGGGACAGGGGGCGACGGGGAGACCCAGTACTTC,CSAGTGGDGETQYF
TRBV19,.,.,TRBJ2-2,TGTGCCAGTAGTATTAGTAGGAACACCGGGGAGCTGTTTTTT,CASSISRNTGELFF
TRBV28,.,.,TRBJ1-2,TGTGCCAGCAGTTCGGACAGCTATGGCTACACCTTC,CASSSDSYGYTF
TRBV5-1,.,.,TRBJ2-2,TGCGCCAGCAGCTTTTCAACCGGGGAGCTGTTTTTT,CASSFSTGELFF
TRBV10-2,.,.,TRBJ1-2,TGCGCCAGCTTAAATTCAGGGAAACATGGCTACACCTTC,CASLNSGKHGYTF
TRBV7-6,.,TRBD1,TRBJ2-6,TGTGCCAGCAGCCCAGGGCTCGGACAGGGGGGGAGAGGGGCCAACGTCCTGACTTTC,CASSPGLGQGGRGANVLTF
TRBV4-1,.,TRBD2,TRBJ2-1,TGCGCCAGCAGCCAAGACGGAGGACTAGCGGGACTTCCAGGGTTCTTC,CASSQDGGLAGLPGFF
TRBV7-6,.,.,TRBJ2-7,TGTGCCAGCAGCTTAATAGCGGAGACATACGAGCAGTACTTC,CASSLIAETYEQYF
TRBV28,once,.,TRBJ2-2,TGTGCCAGCAGTTTGCCGGGACTTCCCCCCACCGGGGAGCTGTTTTTT,CASSLPGLPPTGELFF
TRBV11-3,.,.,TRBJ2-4,TGTGCCAGCAGCTTAGCCCGACACGGCATTCAGTACTTC,CASSLARHGIQYF
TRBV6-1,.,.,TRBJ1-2,TGTGCCAGCAATCTCAGGAGGGATACCTATGGCTACACCTTC,CASNLRRDTYGYTF
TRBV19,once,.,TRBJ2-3,TGTGCCAGTAGTGGTCAGGGGGGTTCTACGCGTACGCAGTATTTT,CASSGQGGSTRTQYF
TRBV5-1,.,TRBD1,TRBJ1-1,TGCGCCAGTACCGGGACAGCGGACACTGAAGCTTTCTTT,CASTGTADTEAFF
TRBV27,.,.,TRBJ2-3,TGTGCCAGCTCGCATTCCCCTAGGACAGATACGCAGTATTTT,CASSHSPRTDTQYF
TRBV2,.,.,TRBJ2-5,TGTGCCAGCATAGGCAGGGGCCTAAATATGAGGTACTTC,CASIGRGLNMRYF
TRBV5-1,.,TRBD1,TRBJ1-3,TGCGCCAGCAGCTACACAGGGGGGGCTGGAAACACCATATATTTT,CASSYTGGAGNTIYF
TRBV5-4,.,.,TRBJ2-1,TGTGCCAGCAGCTCTTCGATAGCGGTTAGCTCCTACAATGAGCAGTTCTTC,CASSSSIAVSSYNEQFF
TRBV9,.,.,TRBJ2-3,TGTGCCAGCAGCGCCGAGGGCCGAGGACAGGATACGCAGTATTTT,CASSAEGRGQDTQYF
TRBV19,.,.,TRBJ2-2,TGTGCCAGTAGTATAATAGGGGGCGGGGAGCTGTTTTTT,CASSIIGGGELFF
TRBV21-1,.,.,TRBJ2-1,TGTGCCAGCCAATCCCCAGGCCCGGGCGGGAAGAGAGGGGACCTACCTGTTTTAGATGAGCAGTTCTTC,CASQSPGPGGKRGDLPVLDEQFF
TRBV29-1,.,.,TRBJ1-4,TGCAGCGTTCAGACAGGCGGTAATGAAAAACTGTTTTTT,CSVQTGGNEKLFF
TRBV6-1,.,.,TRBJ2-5,TGTGCCAGCAGTCCCCAGGTTTGGGTAGAGACCCAGTACTTC,CASSPQVWVETQYF
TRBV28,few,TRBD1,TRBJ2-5,TGTGCCAGCAGTCCCGGGACAGGGGTTTTTCAAGAGACCCAGTACTTC,CASSPGTGVFQETQYF
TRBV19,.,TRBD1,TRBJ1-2,TGTGCCAGTAGTATAGACCGACAGGGTAACAGTGGCTACACCTTC,CASSIDRQGNSGYTF